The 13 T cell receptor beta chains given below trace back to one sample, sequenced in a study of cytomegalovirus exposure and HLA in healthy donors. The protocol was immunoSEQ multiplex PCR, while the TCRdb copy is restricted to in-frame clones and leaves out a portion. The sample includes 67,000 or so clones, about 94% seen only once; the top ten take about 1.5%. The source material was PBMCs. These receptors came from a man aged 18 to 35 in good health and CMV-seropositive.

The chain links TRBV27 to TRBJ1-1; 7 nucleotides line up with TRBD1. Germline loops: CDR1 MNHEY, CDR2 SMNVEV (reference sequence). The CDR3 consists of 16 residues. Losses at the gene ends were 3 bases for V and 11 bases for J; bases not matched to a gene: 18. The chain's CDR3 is CASSFRTGSGMMDAFF. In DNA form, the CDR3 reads TGTGCCAGCAGTTTCAGGACAGGATCAGGGATGATGGACGCTTTCTTT.

CDR3 amino acids: CASSLTRWTGANYGYTF. Here the CDR3 DNA reads TGTGCCAGCAGCTTAACTAGGTGGACAGGAGCTAACTATGGCTACACCTTC. The chain combines TRBV7-8 with TRBJ1-2, with 7 bases lining up with TRBD1. The J segment lost 0 bases and the V segment lost 2 bases, leaving 9 bases of the junction unmatched. This CDR3 has 17 residues. Germline V lookup: CDR1 SGHVS, CDR2 FQNEAQ.

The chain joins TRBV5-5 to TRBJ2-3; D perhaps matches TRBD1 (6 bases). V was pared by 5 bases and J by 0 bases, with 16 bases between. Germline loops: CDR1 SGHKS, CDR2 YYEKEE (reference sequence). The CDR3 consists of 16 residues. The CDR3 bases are TGTGCCAGCAGACTGGTGGGACACCCGAGCACAGATACGCAGTATTTT. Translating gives CASRLVGHPSTDTQYF.

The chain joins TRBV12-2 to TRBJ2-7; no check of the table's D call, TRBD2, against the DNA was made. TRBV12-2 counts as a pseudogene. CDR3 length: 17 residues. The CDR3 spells CASRLVGWWGDCYEQYF. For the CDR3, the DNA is TGTGCAAGTCGCTTGGTAGGCTGGTGGGGGGACTGCTACGAGCAGTACTTC.

Here the CDR3 DNA reads TGTGCCAGCAGCTACGGACAGGGAACTGAAGCTTTCTTT. Amino acids: CASSYGQGTEAFF. The genes are TRBV7-9 and TRBJ1-1, with TRBD1 matching 8 bases. The germline V gene encodes CDR1 SEHNR and CDR2 FQNEAQ (reference sequence). The CDR3 covers 13 residues. Losses at the gene ends were 4 bases for V and 5 bases for J; bases not matched to a gene: 3.

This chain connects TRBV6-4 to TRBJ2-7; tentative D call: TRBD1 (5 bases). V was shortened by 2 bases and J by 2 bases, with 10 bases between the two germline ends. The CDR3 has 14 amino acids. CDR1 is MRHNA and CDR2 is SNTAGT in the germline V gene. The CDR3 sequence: CASSDGARTYEQYF. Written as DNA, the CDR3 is TGTGCCAGCAGTGACGGGGCGCGGACCTACGAGCAGTACTTC.

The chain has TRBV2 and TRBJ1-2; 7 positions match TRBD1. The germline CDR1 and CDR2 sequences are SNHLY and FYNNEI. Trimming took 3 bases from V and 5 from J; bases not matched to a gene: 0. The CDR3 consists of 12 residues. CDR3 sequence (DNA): TGTGCCAGCAGTGAGGGACAGTATGGCTACACCTTC. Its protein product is CASSEGQYGYTF.

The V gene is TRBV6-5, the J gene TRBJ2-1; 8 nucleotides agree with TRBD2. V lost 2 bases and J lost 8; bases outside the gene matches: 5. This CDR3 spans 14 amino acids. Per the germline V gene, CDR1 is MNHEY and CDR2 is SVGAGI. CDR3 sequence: CASSYLGLADEQFF. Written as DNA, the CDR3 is TGTGCCAGCAGTTACCTAGGACTAGCCGATGAGCAGTTCTTC.

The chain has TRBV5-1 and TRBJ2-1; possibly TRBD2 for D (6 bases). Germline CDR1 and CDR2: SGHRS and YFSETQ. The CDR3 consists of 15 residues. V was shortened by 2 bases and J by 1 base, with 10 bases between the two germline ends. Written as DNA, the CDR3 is TGCGCCAGCAGCTTAGGGACTTCTTCCTACAATGAGCAGTTCTTC. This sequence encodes CASSLGTSSYNEQFF.

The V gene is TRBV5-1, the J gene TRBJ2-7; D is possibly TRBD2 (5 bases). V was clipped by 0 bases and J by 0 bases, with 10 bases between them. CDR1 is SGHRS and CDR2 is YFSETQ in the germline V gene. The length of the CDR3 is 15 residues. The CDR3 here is CASSLGPRGSYEQYF. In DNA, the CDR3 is TGCGCCAGCAGCTTGGGCCCACGGGGCTCCTACGAGCAGTACTTC.

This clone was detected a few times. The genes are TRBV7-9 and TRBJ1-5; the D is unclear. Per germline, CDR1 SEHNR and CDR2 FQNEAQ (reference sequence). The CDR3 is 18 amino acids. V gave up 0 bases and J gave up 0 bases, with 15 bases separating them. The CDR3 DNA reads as TGTGCCAGCAGCTTAGCCCTCAGAAGATCGTATAGCAATCAGCCCCAGCATTTT. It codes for CASSLALRRSYSNQPQHF.

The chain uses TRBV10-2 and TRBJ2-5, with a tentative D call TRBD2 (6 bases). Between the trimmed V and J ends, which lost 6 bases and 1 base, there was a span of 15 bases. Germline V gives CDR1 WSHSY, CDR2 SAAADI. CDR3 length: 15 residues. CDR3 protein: CASRNELASQETQYF. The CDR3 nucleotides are TGCGCCAGCAGGAACGAACTAGCCTCCCAAGAGACCCAGTACTTC.

The CDR3 DNA reads as TGCGCCAGCAGCCAAGTAACAGAGAGCACAGATACGCAGTATTTT. Protein sequence: CASSQVTESTDTQYF. This rearrangement joins TRBV4-1 to TRBJ2-3; D unresolved. The CDR3 contains 15 residues. The V end lost 1 base, the J end lost 0 bases, and 8 bases lay between the germline ends. Germline V gene sequence: CDR1 MGHRA, CDR2 YSYEKL.